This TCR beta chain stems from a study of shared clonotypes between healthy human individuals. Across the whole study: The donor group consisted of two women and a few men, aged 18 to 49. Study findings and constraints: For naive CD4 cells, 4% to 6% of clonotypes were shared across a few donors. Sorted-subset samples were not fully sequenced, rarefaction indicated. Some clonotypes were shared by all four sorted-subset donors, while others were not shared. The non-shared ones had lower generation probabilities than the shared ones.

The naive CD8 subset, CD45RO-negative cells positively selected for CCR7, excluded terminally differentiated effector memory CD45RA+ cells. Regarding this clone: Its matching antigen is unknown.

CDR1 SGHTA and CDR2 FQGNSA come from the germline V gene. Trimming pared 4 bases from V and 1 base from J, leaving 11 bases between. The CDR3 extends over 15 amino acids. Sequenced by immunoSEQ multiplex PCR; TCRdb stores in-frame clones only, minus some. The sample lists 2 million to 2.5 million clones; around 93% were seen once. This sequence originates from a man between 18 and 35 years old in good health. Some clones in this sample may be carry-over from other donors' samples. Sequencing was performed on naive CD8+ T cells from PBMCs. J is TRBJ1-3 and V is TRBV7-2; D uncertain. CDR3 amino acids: CASSSRTESGNTIYF. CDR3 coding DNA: TGTGCCAGCAGCTCCAGGACGGAGTCTGGAAACACCATATATTTT.